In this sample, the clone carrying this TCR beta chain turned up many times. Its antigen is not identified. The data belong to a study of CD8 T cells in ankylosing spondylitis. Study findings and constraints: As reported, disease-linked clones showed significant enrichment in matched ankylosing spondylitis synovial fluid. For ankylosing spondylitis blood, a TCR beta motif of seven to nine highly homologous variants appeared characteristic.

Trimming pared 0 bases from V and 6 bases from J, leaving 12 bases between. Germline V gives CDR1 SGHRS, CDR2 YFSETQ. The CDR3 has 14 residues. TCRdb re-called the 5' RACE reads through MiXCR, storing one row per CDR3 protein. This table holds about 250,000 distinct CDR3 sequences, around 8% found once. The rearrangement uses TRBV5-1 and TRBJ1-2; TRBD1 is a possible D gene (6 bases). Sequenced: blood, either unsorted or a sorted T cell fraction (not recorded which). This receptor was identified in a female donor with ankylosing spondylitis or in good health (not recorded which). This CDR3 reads CASSLEGVTDGYTF. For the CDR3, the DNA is TGCGCCAGCAGCTTGGAGGGGGTGACGGATGGCTACACCTTC.